The clone carrying this T cell receptor (beta chain) occurred a few times. Its antigen remains unidentified. CDR1 is SGHTA and CDR2 is FQGNSA in the germline V gene. With 5 bases clipped from V and 6 bases from J, the junction kept 11 bases outside the gene matches. CDR3 length equals 16 residues. This sample stems from a study of beta chain features in type 1 diabetes. The entirety of the isolated RNA underwent reverse transcription, so expressed TCRB transcripts were sequenced. Assay: immunoSEQ multiplex PCR; the TCRdb copy retains only in-frame clones and omits some. In the table there are about 340,000 clones, about a tenth of which are singletons. Regarding the study as a whole: Type 1 diabetes patients had moderately but significantly shorter TCRB CDR3s in all four CD4+ subsets.

The sequence was collected from a man aged 25-40 years with type 1 diabetes. This chain connects TRBV7-2 to TRBJ1-4; TRBD1 agrees at 8 bases. The sequenced material came from central memory CD4+ T cells from blood. The CDR3 is CASSKGFAGQDEKLFF. The DNA of the CDR3 is TGTGCCAGCAGCAAAGGTTTCGCGGGACAGGATGAAAAACTGTTTTTT.